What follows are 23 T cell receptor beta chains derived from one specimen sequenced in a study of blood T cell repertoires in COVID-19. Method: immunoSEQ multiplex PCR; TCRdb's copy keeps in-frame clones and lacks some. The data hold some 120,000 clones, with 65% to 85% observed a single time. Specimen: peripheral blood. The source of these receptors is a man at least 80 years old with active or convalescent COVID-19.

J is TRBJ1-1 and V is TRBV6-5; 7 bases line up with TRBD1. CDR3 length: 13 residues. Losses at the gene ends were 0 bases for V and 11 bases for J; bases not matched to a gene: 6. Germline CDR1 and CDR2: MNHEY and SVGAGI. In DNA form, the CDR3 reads TGTGCCAGCAGTTACTCTGCGGGCAGGGGGGCTTTCTTT. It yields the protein CASSYSAGRGAFF.

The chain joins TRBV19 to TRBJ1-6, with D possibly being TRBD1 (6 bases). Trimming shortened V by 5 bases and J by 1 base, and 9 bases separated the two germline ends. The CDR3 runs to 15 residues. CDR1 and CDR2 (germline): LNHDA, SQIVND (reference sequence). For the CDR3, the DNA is TGTGCCAGTAGTCAGGGGCCGTCCTATAATTCACCCCTCCACTTT. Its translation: CASSQGPSYNSPLHF.

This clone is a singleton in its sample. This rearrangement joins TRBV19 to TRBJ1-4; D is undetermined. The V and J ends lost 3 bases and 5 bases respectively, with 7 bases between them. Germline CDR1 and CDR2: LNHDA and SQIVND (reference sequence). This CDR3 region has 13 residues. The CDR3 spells CASSIVLNEKLFF. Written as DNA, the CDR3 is TGTGCCAGTAGTATCGTTTTGAATGAAAAACTGTTTTTT.

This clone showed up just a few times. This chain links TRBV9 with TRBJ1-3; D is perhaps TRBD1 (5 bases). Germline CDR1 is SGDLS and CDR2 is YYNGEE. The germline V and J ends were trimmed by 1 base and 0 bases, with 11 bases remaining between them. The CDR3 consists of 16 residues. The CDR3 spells CASSVTGTSSGNTIYF. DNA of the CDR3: TGTGCCAGCAGCGTAACAGGCACGAGCTCTGGAAACACCATATATTTT. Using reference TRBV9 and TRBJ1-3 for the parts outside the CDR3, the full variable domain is DSGVTQTPKHLITATGQRVTLRCSPRSGDLSVYWYQQSLDQGLQFLIQYYNGEERAKGNILERFSAQQFPDLHSELNLSSLELGDSALYFCASSVTGTSSGNTIYFGEGSWLTVV.

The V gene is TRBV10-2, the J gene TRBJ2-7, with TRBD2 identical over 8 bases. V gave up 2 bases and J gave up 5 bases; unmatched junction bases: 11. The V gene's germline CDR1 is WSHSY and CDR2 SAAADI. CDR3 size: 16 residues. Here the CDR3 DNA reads TGCGCCAGCAGTGAGCGCGACGGGGGGGCCCCCCACGAGCAGTACTTC. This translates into CASSERDGGAPHEQYF.

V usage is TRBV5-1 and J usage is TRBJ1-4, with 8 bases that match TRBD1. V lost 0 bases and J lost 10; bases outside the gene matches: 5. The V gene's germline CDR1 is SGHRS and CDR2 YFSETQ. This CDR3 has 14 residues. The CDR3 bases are TGCGCCAGCAGCTTGGGGACAGGGTCGTCAAAACTGTTTTTT. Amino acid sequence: CASSLGTGSSKLFF.

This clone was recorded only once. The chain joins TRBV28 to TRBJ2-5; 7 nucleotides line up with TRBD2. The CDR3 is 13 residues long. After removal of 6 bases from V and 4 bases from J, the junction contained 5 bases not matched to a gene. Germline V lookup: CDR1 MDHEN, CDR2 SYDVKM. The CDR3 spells CASRFGGRETQYF. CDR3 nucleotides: TGTGCCAGCAGGTTCGGGGGGAGAGAGACCCAGTACTTC.

CDR3: CASSLAGSVTNNEQFF. DNA for the CDR3: TGTGCCAGCAGCTTAGCAGGAAGTGTGACAAACAATGAGCAGTTCTTC. V gene TRBV11-1 combines with J gene TRBJ2-1, with D hard to call. Between the trimmed V and J ends, which lost 0 bases and 5 bases, there was a span of 14 bases. This CDR3 contains 16 residues. The germline CDR1 and CDR2 sequences are SGHAT and FQDESV (reference sequence).

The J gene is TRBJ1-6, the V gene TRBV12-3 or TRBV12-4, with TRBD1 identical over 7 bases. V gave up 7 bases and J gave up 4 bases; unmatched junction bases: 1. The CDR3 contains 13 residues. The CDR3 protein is CASNRGYNSPLHF. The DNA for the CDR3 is TGTGCCAGCAACAGGGGTTATAATTCACCCCTCCACTTT.

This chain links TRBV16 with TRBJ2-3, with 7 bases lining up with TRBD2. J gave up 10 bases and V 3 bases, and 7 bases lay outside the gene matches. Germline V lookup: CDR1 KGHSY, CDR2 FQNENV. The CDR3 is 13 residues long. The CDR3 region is CASSQRGLVPQYF. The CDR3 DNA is TGTGCCAGCAGCCAGAGAGGACTAGTTCCGCAGTATTTT.

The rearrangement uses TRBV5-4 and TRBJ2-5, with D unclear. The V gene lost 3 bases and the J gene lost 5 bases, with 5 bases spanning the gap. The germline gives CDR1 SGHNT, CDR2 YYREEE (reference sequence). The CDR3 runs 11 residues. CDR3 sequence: CASSSYETQYF. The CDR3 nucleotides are TGTGCCAGCAGCTCCTACGAGACCCAGTACTTC.

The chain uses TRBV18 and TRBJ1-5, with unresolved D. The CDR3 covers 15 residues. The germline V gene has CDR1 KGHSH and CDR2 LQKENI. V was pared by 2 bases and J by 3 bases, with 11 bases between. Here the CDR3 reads CASSPFGGPNQPQHF. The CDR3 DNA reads TGTGCCAGCTCACCATTTGGAGGTCCCAATCAGCCCCAGCATTTT.

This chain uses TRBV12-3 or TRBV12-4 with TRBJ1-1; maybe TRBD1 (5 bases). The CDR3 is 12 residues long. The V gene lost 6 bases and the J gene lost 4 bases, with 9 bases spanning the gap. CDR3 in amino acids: CASRGRLTEAFF. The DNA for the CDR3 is TGTGCCAGCAGGGGGCGCCTCACTGAAGCTTTCTTT.

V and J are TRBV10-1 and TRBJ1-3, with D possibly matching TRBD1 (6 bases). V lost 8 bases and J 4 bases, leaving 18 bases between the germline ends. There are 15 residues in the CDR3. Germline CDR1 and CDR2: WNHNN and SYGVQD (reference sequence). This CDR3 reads CASRTLPGDGNTIYF. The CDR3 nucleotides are TGCGCCAGCCGAACTCTCCCAGGGGACGGAAACACCATATATTTT.

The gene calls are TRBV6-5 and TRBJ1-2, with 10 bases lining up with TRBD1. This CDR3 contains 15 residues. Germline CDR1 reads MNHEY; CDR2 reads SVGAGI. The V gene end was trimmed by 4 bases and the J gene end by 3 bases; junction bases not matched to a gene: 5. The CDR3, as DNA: TGTGCCAGCAGTTTCCGGGACAGGGGCTACTATGGCTACACCTTC. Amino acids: CASSFRDRGYYGYTF.

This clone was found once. The chain's CDR3 is CASREGTGQLTATNEKLFF. In DNA, the CDR3 is TGTGCCAGCAGAGAGGGCACGGGACAGCTAACGGCAACTAATGAAAAACTGTTTTTT. The chain recombines TRBV27 with TRBJ1-4, with 7 bases identical to TRBD1. CDR3 length equals 19 residues. Trimming removed 6 bases from V and 0 bases from J; junction bases left unmatched: 16. Per germline, CDR1 MNHEY and CDR2 SMNVEV (reference sequence).

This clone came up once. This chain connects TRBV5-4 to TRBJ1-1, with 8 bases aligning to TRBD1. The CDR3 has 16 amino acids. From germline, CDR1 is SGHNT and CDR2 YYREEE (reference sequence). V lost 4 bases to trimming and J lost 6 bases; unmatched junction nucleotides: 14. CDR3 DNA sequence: TGTGCCAGCAGCCAAGCCCTAGCGCAGGGGGCCTCTGAAGCTTTCTTT. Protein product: CASSQALAQGASEAFF.

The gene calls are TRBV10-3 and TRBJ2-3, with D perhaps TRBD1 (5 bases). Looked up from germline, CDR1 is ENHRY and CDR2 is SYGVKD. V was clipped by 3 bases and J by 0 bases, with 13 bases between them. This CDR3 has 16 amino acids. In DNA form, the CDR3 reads TGTGCCATCAGTGATGCTCGTGGGGCTAGCACAGATACGCAGTATTTT. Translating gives CAISDARGASTDTQYF.

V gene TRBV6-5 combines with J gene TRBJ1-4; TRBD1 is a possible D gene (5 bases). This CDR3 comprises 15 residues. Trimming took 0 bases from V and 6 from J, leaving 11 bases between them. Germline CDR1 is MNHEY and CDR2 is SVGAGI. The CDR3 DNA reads TGTGCCAGCAGTTACTCGTGGGGCTCAGATGAAAAACTGTTTTTT. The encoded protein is CASSYSWGSDEKLFF.

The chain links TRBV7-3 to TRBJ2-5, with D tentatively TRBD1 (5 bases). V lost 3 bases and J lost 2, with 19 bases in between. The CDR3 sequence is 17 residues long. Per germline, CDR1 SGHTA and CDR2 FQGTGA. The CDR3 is CASSFFGRIPGQETQYF. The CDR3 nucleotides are TGTGCCAGCAGCTTCTTCGGACGGATCCCAGGGCAAGAGACCCAGTACTTC.

CDR3 region: CASSPPSGGQYNEQFF. In DNA form, the CDR3 reads TGTGCCAGCTCCCCGCCGTCCGGGGGGCAATACAATGAGCAGTTCTTC. V is TRBV18 and J is TRBJ2-1; possible D gene TRBD2, 7 bases. Per the germline V gene, CDR1 is KGHSH and CDR2 is LQKENI. V shed 6 bases and J shed 4 bases, with 19 bases lying between them. The CDR3 contains 16 residues.

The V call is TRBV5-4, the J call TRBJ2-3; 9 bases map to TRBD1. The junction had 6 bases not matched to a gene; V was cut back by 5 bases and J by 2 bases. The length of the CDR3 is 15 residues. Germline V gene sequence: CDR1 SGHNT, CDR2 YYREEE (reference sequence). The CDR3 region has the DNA TGTGCCAGCAGTATACAGGGGGCCTTCACAGATACGCAGTATTTT. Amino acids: CASSIQGAFTDTQYF.

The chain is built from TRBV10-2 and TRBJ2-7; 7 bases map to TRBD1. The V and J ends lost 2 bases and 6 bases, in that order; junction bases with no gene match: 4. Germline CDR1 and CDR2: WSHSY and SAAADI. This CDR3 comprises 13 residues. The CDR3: CASSEGTVFEQYF. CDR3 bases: TGCGCCAGCAGTGAGGGGACAGTTTTCGAGCAGTACTTC.